This T cell receptor beta chain comes out of a study of naive and memory T cell subsets. A note on this clonotype: Its specificity is unknown.

Both TRBC1 and TRBC2 were covered by a beta constant-region primer of two equimolar oligonucleotides. A single record per CDR3 protein comes from TCRdb applying MiXCR to the UMI-ligation and nested PCR reads. Of roughly 140,000 distinct CDR3 sequences listed, about 17% are singletons. In germline, CDR1 is SQVTM, CDR2 ANQGSEA. The CDR3 is made up of 14 amino acids. V shed 7 bases and J shed 3 bases, with 19 bases lying between them. Whole-study findings and limits: Possibly reflecting memory cells re-expressing CD45RA, a few larger clonotypes occurred in naive repertoires, especially CD8. Each distinct alpha or beta sequence counts as one clonotype.

The receptor's source is a human donor in good health. J is TRBJ2-7 and V is TRBV29-1; D is possibly TRBD2 (6 bases). What was sequenced was naive CD4+ T cells from blood. The CDR3 region is CSAQEGPEFYEQYF. CDR3 nucleotides: TGCAGCGCACAGGAGGGACCCGAGTTCTACGAGCAGTACTTC.